This is a list of T cell receptor beta chains from one sample in a study of regulatory T cells in long-lasting Graves disease. One entry per CDR3 protein, called by TCRdb with MiXCR from the multiplex PCR reads. The profile covers under 450,000 distinct CDR3 sequences, with more than 20% appearing a single time and around 30% taken by the ten largest. The sample was peripheral blood mononuclear cells (PBMCs), taken when the disease was refractory, from a patient treated with antithyroid drugs. All receptors come from a middle-aged woman with Graves disease. Each CDR3 is given with its conserved first and last residue. The D gene is left open where the match is weak. Rows give clone size only sometimes, using once, few, many, or a class for an expanded clone.

J gene | D gene | V gene | clone size | CDR3 protein | CDR3 DNA
TRBJ1-1 | NA | TRBV29-1 | many | CSVGDSRAFF | TGCAGCGTAGGTGATAGTCGGGCTTTCTTT
TRBJ1-5 | NA | TRBV6-2/TRBV6-3 | few | CTSSYSPGRQPQHF | TGTACCAGCAGTTACTCCCCCGGTAGACAGCCCCAGCATTTT
TRBJ2-7 | TRBD1 | TRBV27 | few | CASSLKRGRFYEQYF | TGTGCCAGCAGTTTGAAGAGGGGGCGGTTCTACGAGCAGTACTTC
TRBJ2-7 | NA | TRBV2 | many | CASSVGGFLGEQYF | TGTGCCAGCAGTGTAGGAGGGTTCTTGGGCGAGCAGTACTTC
TRBJ1-1 | NA | TRBV6-1 | many | CASSADRNTEAFF | TGTGCCAGCAGTGCCGACAGGAACACTGAAGCTTTCTTT
TRBJ1-2 | NA | TRBV28 | many | CASSLRGTRGYTF | TGTGCCAGCAGTTTAAGAGGTACAAGGGGCTACACCTTC
TRBJ1-2 | TRBD1 | TRBV7-9 | NA | CASSPRTGSSEGYTF | TGTGCCAGCAGCCCAAGGACAGGCAGCTCGGAGGGCTACACCTTC
TRBJ2-7 | TRBD1 | TRBV12-3/TRBV12-4 | many | CASSLVGTGSYEQYF | TGTGCCAGCAGCCTTGTGGGGACAGGGTCCTACGAGCAGTACTTC
TRBJ2-2 | NA | TRBV28 | many | CASRGGLAGELFF | TGTGCCAGCAGGGGGGGACTGGCCGGGGAGCTGTTTTTT
TRBJ2-1 | NA | TRBV2 | NA | CASSLALRTRNEQFF | TGTGCCAGCAGCTTAGCGCTCCGGACGAGGAATGAGCAGTTCTTC
TRBJ1-1 | NA | TRBV28 | NA | CASSFLGEGNTEAFF | TGTGCCAGCAGCTTCCTCGGTGAGGGGAACACTGAAGCTTTCTTT
TRBJ2-5 | TRBD2 | TRBV5-1 | NA | CASSSGGAGLQETQYF | TGTGCCAGCAGCTCGGGGGGAGCGGGGTTACAAGAGACCCAGTACTTC
TRBJ1-1 | NA | TRBV6-5 | many | CASSYHFGEGEGTEAFF | TGTGCCAGCAGTTACCACTTCGGGGAGGGTGAGGGCACTGAAGCTTTCTTT
TRBJ2-7 | TRBD1 | TRBV11-2 | NA | CASSLGQGKYYEQYF | TGTGCCAGCAGCCTGGGACAGGGGAAGTACTACGAGCAGTACTTC
TRBJ1-6 | NA | TRBV12-3/TRBV12-4 | many | CASGVSGSPLHF | TGTGCCAGCGGGGTCTCCGGATCACCCCTCCACTTT
TRBJ2-3 | TRBD1 | TRBV28 | NA | CASSYGTGFVTYSTDTQCF | TGTGCCAGCAGCTATGGGACAGGGTTTGTCACCTATAGCACAGATACGCAGTGTTTT
TRBJ2-7 | NA | TRBV9 | NA | CASSDSAGASRYEQYF | TGTGCCAGCAGCGATTCAGCAGGGGCATCCAGGTACGAGCAGTACTTC
TRBJ2-7 | TRBD2 | TRBV7-9 | NA | CASSFRLAGGSYEQYF | TGTGCCAGCAGCTTCAGGCTAGCGGGAGGGTCCTACGAGCAGTACTTC
TRBJ1-6 | TRBD1 | TRBV5-1 | NA | CASRTGDSLSSYNSPLHF | TGCGCCAGCAGAACAGGGGACAGCTTGAGCTCCTATAATTCACCCCTCCACTTT
TRBJ2-7 | NA | TRBV11-2 | many | CASSWTEYEQYF | TGTGCCAGCAGCTGGACAGAGTACGAGCAGTACTTC
TRBJ2-7 | NA | TRBV2 | NA | CASSSAGRDPGYEQYF | TGTGCCAGCAGCTCAGCCGGAAGGGACCCAGGGTACGAGCAGTACTTC
TRBJ1-2 | NA | TRBV28 | NA | CASSREAQGWGYTF | TGTGCCAGCAGCAGGGAAGCCCAGGGGTGGGGCTACACCTTC
TRBJ1-4 | NA | TRBV5-5 | NA | CASSPGVIFVGEKLFF | TGTGCCAGCAGCCCGGGGGTCATCTTTGTGGGTGAAAAACTGTTTTTT
TRBJ2-1 | TRBD2 | TRBV6-2/TRBV6-3 | NA | CASSEISGRSHNEQFF | TGTGCCAGCAGTGAAATTAGCGGGAGATCCCACAATGAGCAGTTCTTC
TRBJ1-4 | NA | TRBV29-1 | NA | CSVDIGTGEKLFF | TGCAGCGTTGACATTGGGACGGGAGAAAAACTGTTTTTT
TRBJ1-3 | NA | TRBV28 | many | CASSFQGSGNTIYF | TGTGCCAGCAGTTTCCAGGGCTCTGGAAACACCATATATTTT
TRBJ1-4 | NA | TRBV6-2/TRBV6-3 | NA | CASTRSEKLFF | TGTGCCAGCACCCGGAGTGAAAAACTGTTTTTT
TRBJ2-7 | TRBD1 | TRBV27 | many | CASSLRGQGFYEQYF | TGTGCCAGCAGTTTACGGGGACAGGGGTTTTACGAGCAGTACTTC
TRBJ1-2 | TRBD1 | TRBV19 | many | CATPDRANGYTF | TGTGCCACCCCGGACAGGGCGAATGGCTACACCTTC
TRBJ1-5 | NA | TRBV3-1 | many | CASSQGRNQPQHF | TGTGCCAGCAGCCAAGGGAGAAATCAGCCCCAGCATTTT
TRBJ2-7 | NA | TRBV12-3/TRBV12-4 | many | CASSPVRRAYEQYF | TGTGCCAGCAGTCCAGTAAGACGGGCCTACGAGCAGTACTTC
TRBJ2-7 | TRBD2 | TRBV29-1 | many | CSVSRPGLAGRREQYF | TGCAGCGTTTCGAGACCGGGACTAGCGGGAAGAAGAGAACAGTACTTC
TRBJ1-4 | NA | TRBV6-1 | many | CASRHRVQGEKLFF | TGTGCCAGCAGACACAGGGTCCAGGGCGAAAAACTGTTTTTT
TRBJ2-7 | TRBD1 | TRBV19 | few | CASSDDRGAYSEQYF | TGTGCCAGTAGTGACGACAGGGGAGCGTATAGCGAGCAGTACTTC
TRBJ2-2 | TRBD1 | TRBV5-6 | NA | CASSPLGTANTGELFF | TGTGCCAGCAGCCCCCTCGGGACAGCGAACACCGGGGAGCTGTTTTTT
TRBJ2-1 | TRBD1 | TRBV7-3 | NA | CASSLDGQVYNEQFF | TGTGCCAGCAGCTTAGATGGACAGGTCTACAATGAGCAGTTCTTC
TRBJ2-3 | TRBD2 | TRBV5-1 | NA | CASSLDSGKTDTQYF | TGCGCCAGCAGCTTGGATAGCGGGAAAACAGATACGCAGTATTTT
TRBJ1-1 | NA | TRBV10-3 | NA | CAIKVGAEAFF | TGTGCCATCAAGGTTGGCGCTGAAGCTTTCTTT
TRBJ2-6 | TRBD1 | TRBV20-1 | few | CSAREPTGVSGANVLTF | TGCAGTGCTAGGGAACCAACAGGGGTCTCTGGGGCCAACGTCCTGACTTTC
TRBJ2-2 | TRBD2 | TRBV11-2 | few | CASSLKTSGNSAGELFF | TGTGCCAGCAGCCTAAAGACTAGCGGGAATTCGGCCGGGGAGCTGTTTTTT
TRBJ2-5 | TRBD2 | TRBV3-1 | many | CASSRRTSGTETQYF | TGTGCCAGCAGCCGAAGGACTAGCGGGACAGAGACCCAGTACTTC
TRBJ1-6 | NA | TRBV7-9 | NA | CASSFRDKDNSPLHF | TGTGCCAGCAGCTTTAGGGACAAGGATAATTCACCCCTCCACTTT
TRBJ1-2 | NA | TRBV6-1 | many | CASSQSGDTYGYTF | TGTGCCAGCAGTCAGTCCGGGGACACCTATGGCTACACCTTC
TRBJ2-6 | NA | TRBV2 | many | CASSDLGKSPGANVLTF | TGTGCCAGCAGTGATCTGGGCAAATCGCCTGGGGCCAACGTCCTGACTTTC
TRBJ2-7 | TRBD2 | TRBV13 | few | CASSTLLLAGTSEQYF | TGTGCCAGCAGCACTCTGCTACTAGCGGGAACCAGCGAGCAGTACTTC
TRBJ1-5 | NA | TRBV12-3/TRBV12-4 | many | CASSPSQGRVQPQHF | TGTGCCAGCAGTCCGTCCCAGGGAAGGGTCCAGCCCCAGCATTTT
TRBJ2-2 | NA | TRBV12-3/TRBV12-4 | many | CASRGRPAHTGELFF | TGTGCCAGCAGGGGGCGGCCAGCGCACACCGGGGAGCTGTTTTTT
TRBJ2-5 | NA | TRBV7-9 | many | CASGPRDLPLETQYF | TGTGCCAGCGGCCCGCGGGACCTGCCTTTGGAGACCCAGTACTTC
TRBJ2-2 | NA | TRBV6-9 | NA | CASSYSGVGNTGELFF | TGTGCCAGCAGTTACTCAGGGGTTGGGAACACCGGGGAGCTGTTTTTT
TRBJ1-5 | NA | TRBV28 | many | CASSLPLNSWVRVQPQHF | TGTGCCAGCAGTTTACCCCTAAACTCGTGGGTCCGAGTCCAGCCCCAGCATTTT
TRBJ1-5 | NA | TRBV7-2 | NA | CASSPLLGSNQPQHF | TGTGCCAGCAGCCCGCTGCTGGGGAGCAATCAGCCCCAGCATTTT
TRBJ1-2 | TRBD1 | TRBV7-2 | many | CASSLGTGAAYGYTF | TGTGCCAGCAGCTTAGGGACAGGGGCGGCCTATGGCTACACCTTC
TRBJ1-1 | TRBD1 | TRBV5-1 | NA | CASLKGQGRRDTEAFF | TGCGCCAGCCTCAAAGGACAGGGCAGGAGGGACACTGAAGCTTTCTTT
TRBJ2-2 | NA | TRBV6-1 | many | CASRPAGRTGELFF | TGTGCCAGCAGGCCCGCGGGAAGGACCGGGGAGCTGTTTTTT
TRBJ1-5 | TRBD1 | TRBV28 | many | CASRQTGMYSNQPQHF | TGTGCCAGCAGGCAGACAGGGATGTATAGCAATCAGCCCCAGCATTTT
TRBJ1-2 | NA | TRBV3-1 | few | CASSQGPGIPTNYGYTF | TGTGCCAGCAGCCAAGGGCCCGGGATACCCACTAACTATGGCTACACCTTC
TRBJ2-7 | TRBD2 | TRBV7-9 | few | CASSLAIGREGYEQYF | TGTGCCAGCAGCTTAGCAATTGGGCGGGAGGGCTACGAGCAGTACTTC
TRBJ2-7 | NA | TRBV6-1 | NA | CASSVSGAHTEQYF | TGTGCCAGCAGTGTCTCAGGGGCGCATACCGAGCAGTACTTC
TRBJ2-5 | NA | TRBV6-1 | NA | CASSRFGQLQETQYF | TGTGCCAGCAGCCGATTCGGACAGCTTCAAGAGACCCAGTACTTC